This T cell receptor beta chain derives from a study of CD8 T cells in ankylosing spondylitis. Scientists made TCR beta libraries using quantitative 5'-RACE with molecular barcodes. Each CDR3 protein gets one entry after TCRdb re-called the 5' RACE reads with MiXCR. The sample includes 150,000 to 200,000 distinct CDR3 sequences, under 15% of them seen just once. The V end lost 6 bases, the J end lost 6 bases, and 15 bases lay between the germline ends. Germline-derived CDR1 and CDR2 are MNHNS and SASEGT. The CDR3 length is 14 residues. This clonotype has a handful of counts. Its target is not known. Broader study findings: Matched ankylosing spondylitis synovial fluid reportedly contained a significantly enriched population of disease-linked clones. What appeared characteristic of ankylosing spondylitis blood was a TCR beta motif of seven to nine highly homologous variants.

This sequence originates from a female donor with ankylosing spondylitis or in good health (not recorded which). Sequenced sample: blood, either unsorted or a sorted T cell fraction (not recorded which). The chain carries TRBV6-1 and TRBJ1-5; D call uncertain. CDR3 protein: CASRPRGLSQPQHF. DNA of the CDR3: TGTGCCAGCAGACCCCGAGGGTTAAGTCAGCCCCAGCATTTT.